This T cell receptor (beta chain) was captured by sequencing in a study of post-analysis software for immune sequencing data. The study's findings and limits: Roughly 5 TRBV segments occurring more often in patients than controls included TRBV5-6, TRBV5-1 and TRBV20-1.

As for this clonotype: No antigen is known for it.

This CDR3 comprises 14 residues. V was pared by 4 bases and J by 7 bases, with 16 bases between. The germline V gene encodes CDR1 SEHNR and CDR2 FQNEAQ (reference sequence). Prepared libraries of TCR beta cDNA carried unique molecular identifiers. From the PCR reads, TCRdb called clonotypes with MiXCR, one entry per CDR3 protein. The table lists some 450,000 distinct CDR3 sequences, under 55% of them singletons. The sample taken for sequencing was blood. The TCR sequence derives from a girl under 18 with multiple sclerosis. The chain links TRBV7-9 to TRBJ1-1, with D possibly matching TRBD1 (6 bases). CDR3 protein: CASSSTGPYFEAFF. The CDR3 DNA sequence: TGTGCCAGCAGCTCAACAGGGCCCTACTTTGAAGCTTTCTTT.